The 6 T cell receptor beta chains in this list originate from one sample, sequenced in a study of T-cell memory formation after mild COVID-19. TCRdb re-called the 5' RACE reads through MiXCR, storing one row per CDR3 protein. Of over 130,000 distinct CDR3 sequences listed, around 15% are singletons. The sample taken for sequencing was PBMCs or a T cell subset sorted from them (not recorded which). Source of these receptors: an adult woman who had mild COVID-19 (a few samples of this study predate the infection). Cell type and time point are not known.

This chain uses TRBV11-2 with TRBJ2-5; tentatively, D is TRBD2 (6 bases). V shed 4 bases and J shed 2 bases, with 14 bases lying between them. The CDR3 is made up of 15 amino acids. CDR1 and CDR2 (germline): SGHAT, FQNNGV. CDR3 region: CASSSPGLRQETQYF. The DNA for the CDR3 is TGTGCCAGCAGCTCGCCGGGACTTAGACAAGAGACCCAGTACTTC.

This clonotype was counted only a few times. The CDR3 loop is CASSPSGTYSGNTIYF. The CDR3 DNA is TGTGCCAGCAGCCCATCCGGGACATACTCTGGAAACACCATATATTTT. The chain uses TRBV6-5 and TRBJ1-3; maybe TRBD1 (6 bases). Germline V gene data show CDR1 as MNHEY and CDR2 as SVGAGI. The V end was cut by 6 bases, the J end by 0 bases, with 15 bases between. The CDR3 totals 16 residues.

The chain recombines TRBV7-9 with TRBJ2-1, with D maybe TRBD1 (5 bases). This CDR3 comprises 16 residues. Germline V gene data show CDR1 as SEHNR and CDR2 as FQNEAQ (reference sequence). The V and J ends lost 1 base and 2 bases respectively, with 12 bases between them. The CDR3 spells CASSLEGDRTYNEQFF. CDR3 DNA: TGTGCCAGCAGCTTAGAAGGTGACAGAACCTACAATGAGCAGTTCTTC.

This clonotype was seen a few times. V gene TRBV4-1 combines with J gene TRBJ1-6; D call uncertain. V lost 4 bases, J lost 8 bases, and 15 bases lay in between. There are 15 residues in the CDR3. Germline V gene sequence: CDR1 MGHRA, CDR2 YSYEKL. The CDR3 reads CASSPPPGGDSPLHF. The CDR3 bases are TGCGCCAGCAGCCCGCCGCCCGGTGGAGATTCACCCCTCCACTTT.

The V and J genes are TRBV9 and TRBJ2-1, with TRBD2 as a possible D gene (6 bases). Trimming shortened V by 0 bases and J by 6 bases, and 7 bases separated the two germline ends. CDR1 is SGDLS and CDR2 is YYNGEE in the germline V gene. The CDR3 loop spans 13 amino acids. The CDR3 DNA reads TGTGCCAGCAGCGTAGCTAGCGCCAATGAGCAGTTCTTC. Its protein is CASSVASANEQFF.

In its sample, this clonotype was seen a few times. CDR3 sequence: CASSPTVAEVDTQYF. For the CDR3, the DNA is TGTGCCAGCAGTCCCACTGTAGCGGAAGTTGATACGCAGTATTTT. The chain has TRBV12-3 or TRBV12-4 and TRBJ2-3; D possibly corresponds to TRBD2 (6 bases). Deletions cut 5 bases from V and 6 bases from J, with 18 bases between. CDR3 length: 15 amino acids.